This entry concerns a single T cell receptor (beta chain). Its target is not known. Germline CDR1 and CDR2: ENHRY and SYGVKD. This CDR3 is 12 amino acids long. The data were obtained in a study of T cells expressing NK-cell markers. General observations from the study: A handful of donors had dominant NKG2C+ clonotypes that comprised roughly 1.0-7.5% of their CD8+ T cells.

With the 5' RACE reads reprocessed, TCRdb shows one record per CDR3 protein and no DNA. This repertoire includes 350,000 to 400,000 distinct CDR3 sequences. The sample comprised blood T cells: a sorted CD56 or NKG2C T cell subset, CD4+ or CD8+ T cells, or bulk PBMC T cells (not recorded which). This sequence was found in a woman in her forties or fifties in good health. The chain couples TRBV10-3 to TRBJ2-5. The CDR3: CAISETEETQYF.